A selection of T cell receptor beta chains follows, all from one sample in a study of radiotherapy plus CTLA-4 blockade in lung cancer. Here immunoSEQ multiplex PCR was the method, and the copy in TCRdb shows in-frame clones only, minus some. This sample has some 34,000 clones; just under 75% occur once, and the top ten carry roughly 11%. Sample: peripheral blood, taken from a patient treated with radiotherapy plus ipilimumab. These receptors all stem from a human donor with non-small cell lung cancer who had stable disease on radiotherapy plus ipilimumab. Both conserved end residues are part of each CDR3. A D gene is named only where the DNA matches it firmly. Not every row has a clone size; where given, it reads once, few, many or a size class.

V	J	size	D	CDR3	DNA
TRBV19	TRBJ1-5	.	.	CASRSDTDSNQPQHF	TGTGCCTCAAGATCAGACACAGATAGCAATCAGCCCCAGCATTTT
TRBV6-5	TRBJ1-5	.	.	CASSYFLGQPQHF	TGTGCCAGCAGTTACTTCCTCGGTCAGCCCCAGCATTTT
TRBV2	TRBJ1-5	.	.	CASTSMGGSRNQPQHF	TGTGCCAGCACTTCGATGGGGGGTAGTCGTAATCAGCCCCAGCATTTT
TRBV6-5	TRBJ1-2	.	.	CASSYAGYGYTF	TGTGCCAGCAGTTACGCAGGCTATGGCTACACCTTC
TRBV7-2	TRBJ2-3	.	.	CASSQVGGPSSDTQYF	TGTGCCAGCAGCCAAGTGGGGGGGCCATCGTCGGATACGCAGTATTTT
TRBV2	TRBJ1-2	.	TRBD1	CASKYLGTGRIGYTF	TGTGCCAGCAAGTACCTCGGGACAGGGAGGATTGGCTACACCTTC
TRBV5-1	TRBJ2-2	.	.	CASSFGADTGELFF	TGCGCCAGCAGCTTTGGGGCAGACACCGGGGAGCTGTTTTTT
TRBV18	TRBJ2-6	.	.	CASSPSSGANVLTF	TGTGCCAGCTCTCCCTCCTCTGGGGCCAACGTCCTGACTTTC
TRBV9	TRBJ2-5	.	TRBD1	CASARGGWDRGLGETQYF	TGTGCCAGCGCCCGGGGGGGGTGGGACAGGGGGCTCGGAGAGACCCAGTACTTC
TRBV19	TRBJ2-3	few	TRBD2	CASSIGAGGPTDTQYF	TGTGCCAGTAGTATTGGAGCGGGGGGGCCAACAGATACGCAGTATTTT
TRBV25-1	TRBJ1-2	.	.	CASSEGTSVNYGYTF	TGTGCCAGCAGTGAGGGGACATCAGTTAACTATGGCTACACCTTC
TRBV18	TRBJ1-4	.	.	CASSLAGATTNEKLFF	TGTGCCAGCTCACTTGCAGGGGCGACAACTAATGAAAAACTGTTTTTT
TRBV5-6	TRBJ2-3	few	.	CASSLRRRAGSDTQYF	TGTGCCAGCAGCTTACGCCGACGGGCGGGGTCAGATACGCAGTATTTT
TRBV29-1	TRBJ1-3	.	TRBD1	CSVPTGAGNTIYF	TGCAGCGTACCAACAGGGGCTGGAAACACCATATATTTT
TRBV19	TRBJ1-5	.	.	CASSIPGGEPQHF	TGTGCCAGTAGTATCCCCGGGGGGGAGCCCCAGCATTTT
TRBV6-6	TRBJ2-7	.	.	CASSYSEIYEQYF	TGTGCCAGCAGTTACTCGGAGATCTACGAGCAGTACTTC
TRBV5-6	TRBJ1-6	.	.	CASSPNPYRVGNSPLHF	TGTGCCAGCAGCCCCAACCCTTACAGGGTGGGTAATTCACCCCTCCACTTT
TRBV2	TRBJ1-2	.	TRBD1	CASSVTGIYGYTF	TGTGCCAGCAGCGTGACAGGGATCTATGGCTACACCTTC
TRBV30	TRBJ1-5	.	.	CAWSVGREGQPQHF	TGTGCCTGGAGTGTTGGCAGGGAGGGGCAGCCCCAGCATTTT
TRBV6-5	TRBJ1-3	.	.	CASSYTSGNTIYF	TGTGCCAGCAGTTACACATCTGGAAACACCATATATTTT
TRBV10-1	TRBJ1-6	.	.	CASNRDYNSPLHF	TGCGCCAGTAACAGGGACTATAATTCACCCCTCCACTTT
TRBV5-1	TRBJ2-2	.	.	CASSLVPGTNTGELFF	TGCGCCAGCAGCTTGGTACCGGGGACAAACACCGGGGAGCTGTTTTTT